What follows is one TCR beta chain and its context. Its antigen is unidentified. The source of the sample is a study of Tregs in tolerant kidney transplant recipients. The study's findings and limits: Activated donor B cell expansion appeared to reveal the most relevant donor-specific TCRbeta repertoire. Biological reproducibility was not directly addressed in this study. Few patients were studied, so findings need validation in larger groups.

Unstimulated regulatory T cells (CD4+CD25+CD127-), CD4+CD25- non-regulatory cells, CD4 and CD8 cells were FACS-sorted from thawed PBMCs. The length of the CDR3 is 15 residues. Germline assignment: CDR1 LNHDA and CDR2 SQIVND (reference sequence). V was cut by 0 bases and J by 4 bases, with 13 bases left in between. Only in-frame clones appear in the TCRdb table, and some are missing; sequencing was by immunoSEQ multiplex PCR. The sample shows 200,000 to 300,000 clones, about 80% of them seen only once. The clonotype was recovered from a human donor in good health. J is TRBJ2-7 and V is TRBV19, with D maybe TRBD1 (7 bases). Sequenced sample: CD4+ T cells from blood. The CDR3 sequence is CASSIDGRGAYEQYF. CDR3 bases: TGTGCCAGTAGTATAGATGGCAGGGGGGCTTACGAGCAGTACTTC. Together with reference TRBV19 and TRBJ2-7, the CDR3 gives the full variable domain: DGGITQSPKYLFRKEGQNVTLSCEQNLNHDAMYWYRQDPGQGLRLIYYSQIVNDFQKGDIAEGYSVSREKKESFPLTVTSAQKNPTAFYLCASSIDGRGAYEQYFGPGTRLTVT.